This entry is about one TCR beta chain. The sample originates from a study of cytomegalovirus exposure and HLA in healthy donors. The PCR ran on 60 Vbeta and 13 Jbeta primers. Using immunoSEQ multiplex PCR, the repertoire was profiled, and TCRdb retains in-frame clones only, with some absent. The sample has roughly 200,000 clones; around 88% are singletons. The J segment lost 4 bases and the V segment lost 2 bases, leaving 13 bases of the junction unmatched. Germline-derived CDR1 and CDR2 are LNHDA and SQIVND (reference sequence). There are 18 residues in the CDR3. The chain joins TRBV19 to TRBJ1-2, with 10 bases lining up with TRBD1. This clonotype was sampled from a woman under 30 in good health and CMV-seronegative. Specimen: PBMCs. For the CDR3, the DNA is TGTGCCAGTAGTATATGGCCAAAAGGACAGGGGGAGGTCTATGGCTACACCTTC. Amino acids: CASSIWPKGQGEVYGYTF.